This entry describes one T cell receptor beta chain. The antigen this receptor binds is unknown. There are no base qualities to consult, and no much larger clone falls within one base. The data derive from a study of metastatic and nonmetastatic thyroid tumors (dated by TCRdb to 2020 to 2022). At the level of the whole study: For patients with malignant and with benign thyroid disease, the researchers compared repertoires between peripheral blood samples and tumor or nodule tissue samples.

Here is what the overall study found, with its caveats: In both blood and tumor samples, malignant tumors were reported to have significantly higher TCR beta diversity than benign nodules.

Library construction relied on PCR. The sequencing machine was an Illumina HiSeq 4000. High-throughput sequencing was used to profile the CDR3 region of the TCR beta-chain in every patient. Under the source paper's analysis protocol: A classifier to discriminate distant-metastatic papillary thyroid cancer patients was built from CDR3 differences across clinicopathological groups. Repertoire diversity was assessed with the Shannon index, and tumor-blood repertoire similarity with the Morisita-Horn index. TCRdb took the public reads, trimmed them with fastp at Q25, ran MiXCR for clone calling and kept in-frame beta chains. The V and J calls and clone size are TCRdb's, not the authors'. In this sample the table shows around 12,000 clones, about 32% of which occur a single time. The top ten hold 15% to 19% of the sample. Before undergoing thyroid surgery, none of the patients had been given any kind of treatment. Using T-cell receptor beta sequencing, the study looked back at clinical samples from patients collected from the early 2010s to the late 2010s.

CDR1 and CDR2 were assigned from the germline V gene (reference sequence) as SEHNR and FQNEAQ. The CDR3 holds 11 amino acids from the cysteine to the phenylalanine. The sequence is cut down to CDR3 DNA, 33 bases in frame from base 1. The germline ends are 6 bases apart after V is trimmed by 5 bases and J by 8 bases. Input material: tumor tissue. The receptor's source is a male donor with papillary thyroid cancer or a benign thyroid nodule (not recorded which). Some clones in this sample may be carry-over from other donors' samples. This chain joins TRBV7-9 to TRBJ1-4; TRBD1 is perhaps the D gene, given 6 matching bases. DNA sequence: TGTGCCAGCAGCGGACAGGAAAAACTGTTTTTT. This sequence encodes CASSGQEKLFF.